What follows are 9 T cell receptor beta chains derived from one specimen sequenced in a study of blood T cell repertoires in COVID-19 (dated by TCRdb to about 2020). Library preparation employed the immunoSEQ multiplex PCR assay. TCRdb stores this immuneACCESS table with in-frame sequences only. Part of the clones is absent; in the studies checked, under half of the shortfall reflects unresolved V genes, and no reason is known for the rest. Present in this sample are more than 80,000 clones, about 90% of which were seen just once. The ten largest clones take up 5.5% to 8% of the sample. The material sequenced was peripheral blood. The receptors derive from a man between 18 and 29 years old with COVID-19, enrolled during active disease.

J is TRBJ2-2 and V is TRBV29-1; D might be TRBD1 (5 bases). CDR1 is SQVTM and CDR2 is ANQGSEA in the germline V gene. The CDR3 is made up of 13 amino acids. The ends were cut back, 3 bases at V and 0 bases at J, with 5 bases in the middle. CDR3 residues: CSVDRANTGELFF. In nucleotides, the CDR3 is TGCAGCGTTGACAGGGCGAACACCGGGGAGCTGTTTTTT.

The chain carries TRBV19 and TRBJ2-3; 8 nucleotides match TRBD1. Germline CDR1 reads LNHDA; CDR2 reads SQIVND (reference sequence). V was clipped by 1 base and J by 7 bases; unmatched bases: 4. CDR3 size: 14 residues. In DNA, the CDR3 is TGTGCCAGTAGTATAGGGACAGGGAGATATACGCAGTATTTT. This codes for CASSIGTGRYTQYF.

The chain employs TRBV6-5 and TRBJ2-7; maybe TRBD1 (6 bases). V lost 0 bases, J lost 7 bases, and 7 bases lay in between. Germline V gene sequence: CDR1 MNHEY, CDR2 SVGAGI. This CDR3 has 12 amino acids. CDR3 loop: CASSYSGGEQYF. CDR3 DNA: TGTGCCAGCAGTTACTCAGGGGGAGAGCAGTACTTC.

This chain connects TRBV6-2 or TRBV6-3 to TRBJ2-3; 12 nucleotides line up with TRBD2. The CDR3 is 15 amino acids. The V and J ends lost 5 bases and 7 bases, in that order; junction bases with no gene match: 7. Germline values: CDR1 MNHEY, CDR2 SVGEGT. The CDR3 nucleotides are TGTGCCAGCAGTGGGCTAGCGGGAGGGCCCTATACGCAGTATTTT. Amino acid sequence: CASSGLAGGPYTQYF.

The chain recombines TRBV7-2 with TRBJ2-7; 9 bases are a match to TRBD1. Germline CDR1 reads SGHTA; CDR2 reads FQGNSA. V was clipped by 5 bases and J by 0 bases; unmatched bases: 8. CDR3 size: 16 residues. CDR3 bases: TGTGCCAGCAGCCACGGGACAGGGAGCCGCTCCTACGAGCAGTACTTC. It is translated as CASSHGTGSRSYEQYF.

The chain carries TRBV18 and TRBJ1-2; tentatively, D is TRBD1 (5 bases). The CDR3 is 14 residues long. Trimming cost V 5 bases and J 2 bases, with 12 bases left between them. From germline, CDR1 is KGHSH and CDR2 LQKENI. The CDR3 DNA is TGTGCCAGCTCAGCCGACAGAACCAACTATGGCTACACCTTC. This sequence encodes CASSADRTNYGYTF.

The rearrangement joins TRBV6-4 to TRBJ2-2, with D possibly TRBD1 on 6 matching bases. Germline V lookup: CDR1 MRHNA, CDR2 SNTAGT. Trimming stripped 6 bases from V and 3 bases from J, with 11 bases between. This CDR3 is 14 amino acids long. The CDR3 loop is CASSQGTDTGELFF. The CDR3 nucleotides are TGTGCCAGCAGCCAGGGGACGGACACCGGGGAGCTGTTTTTT.

The V call is TRBV27, the J call TRBJ2-7; no reliable D call. This CDR3 region has 12 residues. Germline CDR1 is MNHEY and CDR2 is SMNVEV (reference sequence). V shed 6 bases and J shed 5 bases, with 11 bases lying between them. CDR3 residues: CASRGLKNEQYF. CDR3 DNA sequence: TGTGCCAGCAGGGGCCTTAAGAACGAGCAGTACTTC.

About this clone itself: Germline is not matched at one junction end, which may reflect a read error. The chain is built from TRBV27 and TRBJ1-3, with D perhaps TRBD1 (6 bases). The germline CDR1 and CDR2 sequences are MNHEY and SMNVEV (reference sequence). This CDR3 has 14 residues. The CDR3 sequence is CASGLGATGNTIYF. CDR3 DNA: TGTGCCAGCGGTTTGGGGGCCACTGGAAACACCATATATTTT.